Presented here are 8 T cell receptor beta chains from one specimen sequenced in a study of T cell responses to AZD1222 COVID-19 vaccine. Libraries were prepared by immunoSEQ multiplex PCR; TCRdb keeps only in-frame clonotypes and omits some of them. The table includes 180,000 or so clones, 92% detected once. Sequenced here: peripheral blood, sampled 28 days after the second AZD1222 dose. These receptors were taken from an adult who received the AZD1222 COVID-19 vaccine.

J is TRBJ1-2 and V is TRBV28; tentatively, D is TRBD1 (6 bases). CDR3 size: 14 residues. Germline loops: CDR1 MDHEN, CDR2 SYDVKM. The ends were cut back, 5 bases at V and 8 bases at J, with 18 bases in the middle. In DNA form, the CDR3 reads TGTGCCAGCAGTCCCCCGGCAGGGGTTGACGGCTACACCTTC. Encoded protein: CASSPPAGVDGYTF.

The chain recombines TRBV13 with TRBJ1-2; weak D call: TRBD1 (6 bases). Germline CDR1 PRHDT, CDR2 FYEKMQ (reference sequence). V was cut by 4 bases and J by 7 bases, with 19 bases left in between. The CDR3 has 15 amino acids. The CDR3 loop is CASSSWDTPGLGYTF. In DNA form, the CDR3 reads TGTGCCAGCAGCTCGTGGGACACCCCAGGTCTTGGCTACACCTTC.

The CDR3, as DNA: TGTGCCAGCAGCTTAGTAAGAATCACTGGGTACACTGAAGCTTTCTTT. This encodes CASSLVRITGYTEAFF. The J gene is TRBJ1-1, the V gene TRBV7-2; D is ambiguous. The V end lost 1 base, the J end lost 3 bases, and 15 bases lay between the germline ends. This CDR3 region has 16 residues. The germline V gene has CDR1 SGHTA and CDR2 FQGNSA.

CDR3 DNA sequence: TGTGCCAGCAGTCCCGGGACAGGGTACGCCTACGAGCAGTACTTC. The encoded protein is CASSPGTGYAYEQYF. The gene calls are TRBV6-5 and TRBJ2-7; 9 bases fit TRBD1. The junction had 7 bases not matched to a gene; V was cut back by 5 bases and J by 2 bases. CDR1 MNHEY and CDR2 SVGAGI come from the germline V gene. This CDR3 comprises 15 residues.

The gene calls are TRBV4-3 and TRBJ2-7; perhaps TRBD1 as D (5 bases). CDR1 is LGHNA, CDR2 YSLEER, per germline. This CDR3 is 14 amino acids long. Between the trimmed V and J ends, which lost 1 base and 5 bases, there was a span of 12 bases. The CDR3 nucleotides read TGCGCCAGCAGCCAAGTAGGGGATTTGGACGAGCAGTACTTC. This codes for CASSQVGDLDEQYF.

The chain is built from TRBV27 and TRBJ1-1; D not resolved. The length of the CDR3 is 13 residues. Germline assignment: CDR1 MNHEY and CDR2 SMNVEV (reference sequence). V lost 8 bases to trimming and J lost 3 bases, with 13 bases between them. CDR3 sequence (DNA): TGTGCCAGCGGGGATGGGCCTGACACTGAAGCTTTCTTT. Encoded protein: CASGDGPDTEAFF.

The V and J genes are TRBV27 and TRBJ2-7; D is ambiguous. Germline V gene sequence: CDR1 MNHEY, CDR2 SMNVEV (reference sequence). Trimming removed 6 bases from V and 4 bases from J, with 22 bases in between. The CDR3 is made up of 16 amino acids. The CDR3 nucleotides are TGTGCCAGCAGCCAAATGTCGGCGCCTGGATTTTACGAGCAGTACTTC. It translates to CASSQMSAPGFYEQYF.

This clone occurred once. This chain uses TRBV9 with TRBJ2-2, with D uncertain. Germline V lookup: CDR1 SGDLS, CDR2 YYNGEE. Deletions cut 3 bases from V and 3 bases from J, with 18 bases between. CDR3 length: 17 amino acids. The CDR3 loop reads CASSGYYEVMDTGELFF. The CDR3, as DNA: TGTGCCAGCAGCGGATACTACGAGGTGATGGACACCGGGGAGCTGTTTTTT.